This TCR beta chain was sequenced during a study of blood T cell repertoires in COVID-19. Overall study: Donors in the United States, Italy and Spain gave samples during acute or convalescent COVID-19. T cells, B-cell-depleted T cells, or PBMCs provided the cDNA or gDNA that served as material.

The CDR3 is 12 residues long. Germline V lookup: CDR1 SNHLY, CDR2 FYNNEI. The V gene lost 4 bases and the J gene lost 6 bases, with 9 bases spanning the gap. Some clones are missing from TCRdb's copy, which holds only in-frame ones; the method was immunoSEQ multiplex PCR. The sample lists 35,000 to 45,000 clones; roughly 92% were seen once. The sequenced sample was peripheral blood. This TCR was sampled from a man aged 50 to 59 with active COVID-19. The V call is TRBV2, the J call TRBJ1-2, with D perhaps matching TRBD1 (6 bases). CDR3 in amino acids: CASSVRGDGYTF. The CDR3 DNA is TGTGCCAGCAGTGTCAGGGGAGATGGCTACACCTTC.